A selection of T cell receptor beta chains follows, all from one sample in a study of regulatory T cells in long-lasting Graves disease. TCRdb called the multiplex PCR reads again in MiXCR, with one record for every CDR3 protein. The sample records about 460,000 distinct CDR3 sequences, 22% being singletons. The material sequenced was peripheral blood mononuclear cells (PBMCs), taken when the disease was refractory, from a patient treated with antithyroid drugs. These receptors originate from a female donor with Graves disease. Each CDR3 is given with its conserved first and last residue. A D gene is named only where the DNA matches it firmly. Clone size is not always given. Where it is, it says once, few, many or a class for expanded clones.

v_gene: TRBV11-2
abundance: many
j_gene: TRBJ2-7
d_gene: .
CDR3nt: TGTGCCAGCAGCTTACTCCGGGACAACAGTCGCGAGCAGTACTTC
CDR3aa: CASSLLRDNSREQYF

v_gene: TRBV5-1
abundance: .
j_gene: TRBJ2-1
d_gene: .
CDR3nt: TGCGCCAGCAGGAAATCTGGCGATGAGCAGTTCTTC
CDR3aa: CASRKSGDEQFF

v_gene: TRBV3-1
abundance: many
j_gene: TRBJ2-5
d_gene: .
CDR3nt: TGTGCCAGCAGTGAGCCAGCTCGACAAGAGACCCAGTACTTC
CDR3aa: CASSEPARQETQYF

v_gene: TRBV7-6
abundance: many
j_gene: TRBJ2-7
d_gene: TRBD1
CDR3nt: TGTGCCAGCAGCTCCCAGGGACAGGGGCCCTACGAGCAGTACTTC
CDR3aa: CASSSQGQGPYEQYF

v_gene: TRBV28
abundance: .
j_gene: TRBJ2-5
d_gene: TRBD2
CDR3nt: TGTGCCAGCAGCCGGGGAGGGAGCACTGCCAAAGAGACCCAGTACTTC
CDR3aa: CASSRGGSTAKETQYF

v_gene: TRBV7-9
abundance: few
j_gene: TRBJ2-7
d_gene: .
CDR3nt: TGTGCCAGCAGCTCTGGGGTTTCCTACGAGCAGTACTTC
CDR3aa: CASSSGVSYEQYF

v_gene: TRBV11-3
abundance: few
j_gene: TRBJ2-7
d_gene: .
CDR3nt: TGTGCCAGCAGCTTACGGCGGTGGTACGAATCCTACGAGCAGTACTTC
CDR3aa: CASSLRRWYESYEQYF

v_gene: TRBV29-1
abundance: .
j_gene: TRBJ1-3
d_gene: TRBD1
CDR3nt: TGCAGCGTTGCGGTCAGGGGGGACACCATATATTTT
CDR3aa: CSVAVRGDTIYF

v_gene: TRBV7-2
abundance: .
j_gene: TRBJ1-6
d_gene: TRBD1
CDR3nt: TGTGCCAGCAGCTCCCAAGGGGACAGGTCTCCCCTCCACTTT
CDR3aa: CASSSQGDRSPLHF

v_gene: TRBV9
abundance: .
j_gene: TRBJ1-1
d_gene: TRBD1
CDR3nt: TGTGCCAGCAGCGACCCCCCCGGACAGGGGGTCGACACTGAAGCTTTCTTT
CDR3aa: CASSDPPGQGVDTEAFF

v_gene: TRBV12-3/TRBV12-4
abundance: .
j_gene: TRBJ1-1
d_gene: .
CDR3nt: TGTGCCAGCTTGAGGGGGGTAACTGAAGCTTTCTTT
CDR3aa: CASLRGVTEAFF

v_gene: TRBV25-1
abundance: .
j_gene: TRBJ1-5
d_gene: .
CDR3nt: TGTGCCAGCAGTGAATGGGGAGGGGCTGGGCTAGGTCGGCCCCAGCATTTT
CDR3aa: CASSEWGGAGLGRPQHF

v_gene: TRBV6-2/TRBV6-3
abundance: many
j_gene: TRBJ1-1
d_gene: .
CDR3nt: TGTGCCAGCAGTTACGCACCCAGATCGAACACTGAAGCTTTCTTT
CDR3aa: CASSYAPRSNTEAFF

v_gene: TRBV5-1
abundance: .
j_gene: TRBJ2-5
d_gene: .
CDR3nt: TGCGCCAGCAGCTCCCTACGAGGGGGTGGCTTAAAAGAGACCCAGTACTTC
CDR3aa: CASSSLRGGGLKETQYF

v_gene: TRBV7-2
abundance: many
j_gene: TRBJ1-2
d_gene: .
CDR3nt: TGTGCCAGCAGCTCAACCCGGGCCAAGAACTATGGCTACACCTTC
CDR3aa: CASSSTRAKNYGYTF

v_gene: TRBV4-1
abundance: .
j_gene: TRBJ2-5
d_gene: TRBD2
CDR3nt: TGCGCCAGCAGCCAAGAGTCTTTAGCGGGGGGGGGGGAGACCCAGTACTTC
CDR3aa: CASSQESLAGGGETQYF

v_gene: TRBV27
abundance: few
j_gene: TRBJ2-7
d_gene: .
CDR3nt: TGTGCCAGCAGTAAATTAGAGCATTACGAGCAGTACTTC
CDR3aa: CASSKLEHYEQYF

v_gene: TRBV19
abundance: few
j_gene: TRBJ1-5
d_gene: .
CDR3nt: TGTGCCAGCAGACTACCAGGTTTGCGACTCAATCAGCCCCAGCATTTT
CDR3aa: CASRLPGLRLNQPQHF

v_gene: TRBV15
abundance: many
j_gene: TRBJ1-2
d_gene: .
CDR3nt: TGTGCCACCAGCAGAGAAGTCTGGCCAGGGAGGAAGAATGGCTACACCTTC
CDR3aa: CATSREVWPGRKNGYTF

v_gene: TRBV7-9
abundance: many
j_gene: TRBJ1-1
d_gene: .
CDR3nt: TGTGCCAGCCGCCCCGGTAGCGCTGAAGCTTTCTTT
CDR3aa: CASRPGSAEAFF

v_gene: TRBV7-9
abundance: few
j_gene: TRBJ1-3
d_gene: TRBD1
CDR3nt: TGTGCCAGCACGCAATGGGCAGGGGGTGGAAACACCATATATTTT
CDR3aa: CASTQWAGGGNTIYF

v_gene: TRBV28
abundance: .
j_gene: TRBJ2-3
d_gene: .
CDR3nt: TGTGCCAGCAGCCCAAAACGCCGGAGGGCCAGTGCAGATACGCAGTATTTT
CDR3aa: CASSPKRRRASADTQYF

v_gene: TRBV28
abundance: many
j_gene: TRBJ2-7
d_gene: .
CDR3nt: TGTGCCAGCAGTTTACCCGCGGAGGGGCCTTTGCCGCAGTACTTC
CDR3aa: CASSLPAEGPLPQYF

v_gene: TRBV25-1
abundance: .
j_gene: TRBJ1-6
d_gene: TRBD1
CDR3nt: TGTGCCAGCGGCGGACAGGCCTACCCCTATAATTCACCCCTCCACTTT
CDR3aa: CASGGQAYPYNSPLHF

v_gene: TRBV6-1
abundance: many
j_gene: TRBJ1-2
d_gene: .
CDR3nt: TGTGCCAGCAGAGACGACTTCCCAGGGTACTACACCTTC
CDR3aa: CASRDDFPGYYTF

v_gene: TRBV10-3
abundance: few
j_gene: TRBJ2-7
d_gene: .
CDR3nt: TGTGCCATCCGAGGGGCCGGGTTGGACGAGCAGTACTTC
CDR3aa: CAIRGAGLDEQYF

v_gene: TRBV12-3/TRBV12-4
abundance: many
j_gene: TRBJ2-7
d_gene: .
CDR3nt: TGTGCCAGCAGCTTAGCTCCGGGACGTTCCTACGAGCAGTACTTC
CDR3aa: CASSLAPGRSYEQYF